The 10 T cell receptor beta chains below were found in one sample sequenced in a study of technical replicates of blood from a few donors (dated by TCRdb to 2017 to 2019). Libraries came from the immunoSEQ multiplex PCR assay. As stored in TCRdb, this immuneACCESS dataset retains in-frame rearrangements with V and J assigned. A fraction of the clones does not appear; measured against another copy, unresolved V genes explain less than half of the discrepancy, and the remainder lacks a known reason. The sample table holds 75,000 to 95,000 clones, of which about nine tenths were seen once. The top ten clonotypes cover 0.41% of the sample. Sequenced: T cells isolated from PBMCs. All receptors come from a human donor in good health.

The chain links TRBV7-9 to TRBJ2-1; 8 bases map to TRBD2. This CDR3 contains 13 residues. Per germline, CDR1 SEHNR and CDR2 FQNEAQ (reference sequence). Trimming took 5 bases from V and 15 from J; bases not matched to a gene: 12. In DNA, the CDR3 is TGTGCCAGCAGCCCTCAGGAACGGACTAGCTCGTTCTTC. Amino acids: CASSPQERTSSFF.

The V and J genes are TRBV19 and TRBJ2-3; D perhaps matches TRBD2 (6 bases). CDR1 is LNHDA and CDR2 is SQIVND in the germline V gene (reference sequence). CDR3 length: 14 residues. Trimming stripped 3 bases from V and 0 bases from J, with 7 bases between. The CDR3 DNA reads as TGTGCCAGTAGTATGGGGACTAGCACAGATACGCAGTATTTT. It translates to CASSMGTSTDTQYF.

The rearrangement uses TRBV5-4 and TRBJ2-7; TRBD1 aligns across 9 bases. There are 11 residues in the CDR3. Germline trimming cut 4 bases from V and 7 bases from J; bases unmatched to any gene: 0. Germline V CDR1 and CDR2: SGHNT, YYREEE (reference sequence). The CDR3 here is CASSGQGEQYF. CDR3 nucleotides: TGTGCCAGCAGCGGACAGGGGGAGCAGTACTTC.

The V and J genes are TRBV2 and TRBJ1-5; 7 bases are shared with TRBD1. The CDR3 extends over 14 amino acids. Germline loops: CDR1 SNHLY, CDR2 FYNNEI. The J segment lost 7 bases and the V segment lost 1 base, leaving 4 bases of the junction unmatched. CDR3 nucleotides: TGTGCCAGCAGTGAAGGTAGGGGGCAACAGCCCCAGCATTTT. This gives the protein CASSEGRGQQPQHF.

The J gene is TRBJ1-1, the V gene TRBV6-1; TRBD1 matches at 7 bases. Germline lookup yields CDR1 MNHNS and CDR2 SASEGT. The CDR3 length is 12 residues. V dropped 10 bases and J dropped 4; count of bases not matched to a gene: 6. As DNA, the CDR3 is TGTGCCACCAAGACAGGGTTCACTGAAGCTTTCTTT. Residues: CATKTGFTEAFF.

The chain couples TRBV28 to TRBJ2-3, with D maybe TRBD1 (5 bases). The CDR3 covers 16 residues. The germline V gene encodes CDR1 MDHEN and CDR2 SYDVKM. With 3 bases removed from V and 2 bases from J, the gap between germline ends came to 15 bases. The CDR3 reads CASSFRFRRVTDTQYF. CDR3 in DNA: TGTGCCAGCAGTTTCCGGTTTCGCAGGGTCACAGATACGCAGTATTTT.

The gene calls are TRBV5-6 and TRBJ2-7; D is possibly TRBD1 (5 bases). Trimming took 0 bases from V and 0 from J, leaving 7 bases between them. The CDR3 spans 14 residues. The germline CDR1 and CDR2 sequences are SGHDT and YYEEEE. The CDR3 loop is CASSLGQTSYEQYF. The CDR3 nucleotides are TGTGCCAGCAGCTTGGGACAGACCTCCTACGAGCAGTACTTC.

This chain joins TRBV7-2 and TRBJ1-1, with D possibly TRBD1 on 6 matching bases. Germline V gene lookup returns CDR1 SGHTA and CDR2 FQGNSA. The CDR3 extends over 13 amino acids. V was pared by 2 bases and J by 7 bases, with 11 bases between. The DNA of the CDR3 is TGTGCCAGCAGCTTACTAACAGGGCATGAAGCTTTCTTT. Its protein is CASSLLTGHEAFF.

The CDR3 DNA reads as TGTGCCTGGAGTGCAACTATGGTTAGCACAGATACGCAGTATTTT. It is translated as CAWSATMVSTDTQYF. The V and J genes are TRBV30 and TRBJ2-3; unclear D gene. The CDR3 totals 15 residues. Trimming took 1 base from V and 0 from J, leaving 11 bases between them. Per germline, CDR1 GTSNPN and CDR2 SVGIG (reference sequence).

This rearrangement joins TRBV19 to TRBJ2-1; 13 nucleotides align to TRBD2. The V gene's germline CDR1 is LNHDA and CDR2 SQIVND (reference sequence). The CDR3 totals 18 residues. V shed 5 bases, J shed 2 bases, and the junction held 9 bases outside the gene matches. The CDR3 here is CASSPGTSGIGPYNEQFF. The CDR3 DNA sequence: TGTGCCAGTAGTCCCGGGACTAGCGGGATTGGACCCTACAATGAGCAGTTCTTC.